This T cell receptor (beta chain) derives from a study of CD8+CD57+ T cells in acquired aplastic anemia. Study at large: Yields of DNA that came from sorted CD4+ and CD8+ cells averaged approximately 3.5 ug.

Flow cytometry had shown expanded CD8+CD57+ cells in the patients chosen for sequencing. At blood sampling, none of the patients had yet received therapy. Genomic DNA acted as the template from which TCR beta VDJ combination and CDR3 sequence profiling were carried out. One entry per CDR3 protein, called by TCRdb with MiXCR from the reads. The sample records 150,000 to 200,000 distinct CDR3 sequences, 40% to 60% being singletons. There are many counts of this clonotype. Its antigen is undetermined. Study outcomes and limitations: Significance was not reached for CD8+ Simpson's diversity between patients and controls.

Trimming removed 4 bases at V and 0 bases at J, with 12 bases between. CDR3 length: 15 residues. The V gene's germline CDR1 is LGHNA and CDR2 YNFKEQ. This sequence was found in a human donor with aplastic anemia. The genes are TRBV4-2 and TRBJ1-1; no definite D call. The sequenced sample consisted of sorted CD4+, CD8+, or CD8+CD57+ T cells (not recorded which) from PBMCs. CDR3 nucleotide sequence: TGTGCCAGCAGCCTCAGACGGAACCTGAACACTGAAGCTTTCTTT. Its translation is CASSLRRNLNTEAFF.